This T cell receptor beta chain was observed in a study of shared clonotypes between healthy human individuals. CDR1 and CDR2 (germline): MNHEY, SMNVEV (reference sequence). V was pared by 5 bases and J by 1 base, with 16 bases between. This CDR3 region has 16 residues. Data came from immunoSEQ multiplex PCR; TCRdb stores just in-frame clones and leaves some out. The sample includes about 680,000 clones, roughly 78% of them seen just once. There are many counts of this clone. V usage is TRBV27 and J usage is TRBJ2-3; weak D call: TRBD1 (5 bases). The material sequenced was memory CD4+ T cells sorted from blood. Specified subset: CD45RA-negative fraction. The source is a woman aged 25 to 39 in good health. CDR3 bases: TGTGCCAGCAGTCCCAGGGTAGACCCGGGCACAGATACGCAGTATTTT. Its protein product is CASSPRVDPGTDTQYF.